This TCR beta chain was captured by sequencing in a study of cytomegalovirus exposure and HLA in healthy donors (dated by TCRdb to the late 2010s). Regarding the study in general: An earlier analysis of around 600 of the donors reported 250 to 300 Gb of sequence data and more than 90 million unique TCR beta sequences from roughly 180 million T cells. Approximately 300 gigabases of sequencing data and 70 million to 100 million unique TCR sequences made up an early release that covered 500 to 700 HLA-typed donors. Of the 350 to 450 genotyped donors, over 80% were placed in the genetic ancestry cluster associated with self-reported Caucasian donors. The study aimed to test whether cataloging public T cell receptors could reveal signatures of past pathogen exposure. The study profiled the T cell repertoires of around 700 subjects by immunosequencing and related them to cytomegalovirus serostatus. Besides the first cohort of roughly 640 subjects, a separate validation cohort made up of 120 different subjects was used. High-throughput TCR immunosequencing, statistical association of individual TCRs with disease status, and machine learning were combined to predict cytomegalovirus infection status. To study patterns of TCR occurrence, a later analysis re-analyzed previously published TCR beta repertoires from around 660 donors and added high-resolution HLA genotyping. Rather than drawing on any new phenotypic data, the later analysis identified candidate immune exposures from TCR beta sequences and the way those sequences occurred across donors. An earlier analysis of some 600 of the donors applied high-throughput TCR beta sequencing to assess whether each TCR beta V gene segment acted as functional or pseudogenic. Donor age, sex, ethnicity and CMV serostatus were compiled together with the repertoire data. A later genetic analysis took genome-wide SNP genotypes for about three fifths of the 666 donors and used that subset as a discovery cohort. Every repertoire in the discovery cohort had been generated on one and the same sequencing platform. HLA typing included class I and class II loci at four-digit resolution. Typing coverage varied by locus: roughly 620-640 donors for A, B, C, DRB1 and DQB1; about 520 for DQA1; around 570 for DPA1; 400 to 480 for DPB1. Four to six DR-DQ haplotypes were handled as single units for association and clustering, since linkage in the cohort was strong. On average, around 230,000 unique TCR beta nucleotide sequences were sequenced per donor among 398 genotyped donors of the cohort, with roughly 18% of those sequences being non-productive.

Library prep was done by the immunoSEQ multiplex PCR assay. For the multiplex PCR, a mixture combining 60 forward primers for TCR Vbeta segments and 13 reverse primers for TCR Jbeta segments was used. Amplification of the CDR3 region of rearranged TCR beta genes was performed with a multiplex PCR assay on genomic DNA. The amplified TCR beta libraries were sequenced on the Illumina HiSeq System as 87-base-pair reads. Concerning the study's data processing: Across the 670 or so repertoires, a later analysis counted tens of millions of unique TCR beta chains, roughly 11 million of which were shared by at least two donors. To remove PCR and sequencing errors, raw reads were error-corrected and collapsed into unique sequences using a nearest-neighbor algorithm that merged closely related sequences. CDR3 sequences were aligned to IMGT reference sequences to assign V, D and J gene segments. For a sequence to be retained, at least a six-nucleotide match to both a V gene segment and a J gene segment was required. Rearrangements were classified as productive when the CDR3 lacked stop codons and remained in frame with V and J, and all other rearrangements were classified as non-productive. CDR3 was defined according to IMGT convention as the region running from the second conserved V-encoded cysteine to the conserved J-encoded phenylalanine. Sequences without an unambiguous match to a single V gene segment were excluded from the earlier analysis of several hundred of the donors. In an earlier analysis of a few hundred of the donors, V segments were called functional above 56.7% productive rearrangements and were called segregating when the between-donor standard deviation exceeded 5%. A statistical classification framework was built to diagnose cytomegalovirus status from the catalog of TCR beta chain sequences. In a later analysis, TCR nucleotide sequences were compared against IMGT/GENE-DB human TR gene sequences so that V and J genes could be assigned. A later analysis assigned CDR3 sequences and most-parsimonious VDJ recombination scenarios with the TCRdist pipeline. In a later analysis, each TCR beta chain was defined by its CDR3 amino acid sequence together with its V-gene family, and reads without a unique V-gene family were excluded. As a way to deal with suspected cross-contamination and a sequencing artifact, a later analysis dropped approximately 570 nucleotide sequences that were highly shared and had low generation probability. A later analysis calculated a clonal expansion index for each public chain from normalized within-repertoire ranks of inferred template counts. Generation probabilities in a later analysis came from a VDJ recombination model fitted to out-of-frame rearrangements, and those results were checked against IGoR. In a later analysis, hypergeometric tests were used to score TCR-TCR, TCR-HLA and TCR-CMV co-occurrence, with a repertoire-size bias correction applied to TCR pairs. In a later analysis, false discovery rates were estimated by permuting HLA or CMV assignments 20 times. In a later analysis, co-occurring TCRs were grouped using DBSCAN, and TCRdist sequence similarity was added for clustering within HLA-allele-positive subsets. Repertoires with fewer than 30,000 or more than 120,000 public chains, plus five repertoires with anomalous nucleotide sharing, were excluded from co-occurrence clustering. The table comes from immuneACCESS by way of TCRdb, which keeps in-frame sequences with V and J called. Part of the clones is missing from these tables; in studies checked, under half for an unresolved V gene and the rest for unknown reasons. Clone size and the V and J calls come from that table; the DNA yielded D and trimming. This sample is represented by around 140,000 clones; approximately 80% of them were singletons. The ten largest clones add up to about 4% of the sample.

Paper-wide results and their limitations: When HLA alleles, especially DR and DQ, strongly co-occurred, TCR associations were difficult to assign to individual alleles. Sequencing depth was assumed to be roughly uniform across donors in the presence/absence analyses, though that assumption may not hold. In a later analysis, the rate of TCR association differed among HLA loci, with DRB1 alleles having the most associated TCRs and HLA-C alleles having the fewest. In both the original and validation cohorts, the classifier was reported to diagnose cytomegalovirus status with high specificity and sensitivity. CMV serostatus was the only immune exposure information available for the cohort. The earlier analysis of a few hundred of the donors excluded roughly 17 rarely observed V segments, including chromosome 9 orphons, because counts were too low. Compared with the roughly 670-donor mean, donors in an Asian-associated ancestry cluster had fewer N-insertions in productive TCRs, according to a later genetic analysis. A later analysis found that most CMV-associated TCR beta chains appeared HLA-restricted, with HLA associations seemingly driven largely by CMV exposure. In an earlier analysis of fewer than 700 of the donors, most TCR beta V segments appeared in productive rearrangements about 87% or about 30% of the time, broadly matching IMGT annotations. Correlated functional status among segregating V segments might be attributable to linkage disequilibrium, but an unknown experimental factor could not be ruled out. Several of the top co-occurrence clusters appeared to be linked to parvovirus B19, influenza, CMV and Epstein-Barr virus, according to a later analysis. V-gene and J-gene trimming of TCR beta chains was associated with a missense DCLRE1C variant in a later genetic analysis, and the association was replicated in an independent cohort. In a later analysis, HLA-associated TCR beta chains showed more clonal expansion and lower generation probabilities than non-associated chains that were equally common. A total of fewer than 200 TCR beta chains were listed by the study as associated with cytomegalovirus. It was suggested by the authors that the approach could potentially be generalized to other disease states and immunological phenotypes. Most TCR sequences were seen in very few donors, while some public TCRs were found in many individuals. Because the 87-base-pair reads could not distinguish some IMGT-functional V segments, including TRBV6-2 and TRBV6-3, those segments were excluded. Because HLA typing was missing for some donors at each locus, association tests included only the typed subset. This cohort had only TCR beta chains sequenced, and the lack of alpha or paired-chain data limited which features could be detected. Specific HLA alleles were associated with about 17,000 TCR beta sequences at a false discovery rate of 0.05 in a later analysis. A cluster of highly shared sequence variants was judged likely to represent a technical artifact of the sequencing pipeline. A further reported finding was that TCR beta sequences accurately predicted the HLA-A and HLA-B alleles for most subjects in the first cohort. A few of the identified cytomegalovirus-associated TCR beta chains were confirmed in vitro to be specific for cytomegalovirus antigens.

The V end loses 5 bases and the J end loses 4 bases, and a stretch of 14 bases separates them. The CDR3 runs 15 amino acids, cysteine and phenylalanine included. The sequence is cut down to CDR3 DNA, 45 bases in frame from base 1. Taken from the germline V gene, the CDR1 and CDR2 loops are LGHNT and FRNRAP. Note on this clone: This receptor's antigen is unknown. Qualities for individual bases were not recorded, and no much larger clone is one base off.

The cohort consisted of 600 or so healthy bone marrow donors. At the time of sampling, all cohort members were nominally healthy, though unrecorded immune exposures were likely present. The donor was CMV seronegative and belonged to the group of around 350 seronegative cohort members. A peripheral blood sample was provided by each donor, and peripheral blood mononuclear cells were used for TCR beta sequencing. The Qiagen DNeasy Blood Extraction Kit was used to extract genomic DNA from the blood cell samples. The source material was PBMCs. Recombination connected TRBV12-5 to TRBJ2-2; no D segment can be confidently identified. The sequence was collected from a male donor in good health and CMV-seronegative. The CDR3 amino acid sequence is: CASGTERLSTGELFF. The bases read TGTGCTAGTGGTACAGAACGGTTGAGCACCGGGGAGCTGTTTTTT.